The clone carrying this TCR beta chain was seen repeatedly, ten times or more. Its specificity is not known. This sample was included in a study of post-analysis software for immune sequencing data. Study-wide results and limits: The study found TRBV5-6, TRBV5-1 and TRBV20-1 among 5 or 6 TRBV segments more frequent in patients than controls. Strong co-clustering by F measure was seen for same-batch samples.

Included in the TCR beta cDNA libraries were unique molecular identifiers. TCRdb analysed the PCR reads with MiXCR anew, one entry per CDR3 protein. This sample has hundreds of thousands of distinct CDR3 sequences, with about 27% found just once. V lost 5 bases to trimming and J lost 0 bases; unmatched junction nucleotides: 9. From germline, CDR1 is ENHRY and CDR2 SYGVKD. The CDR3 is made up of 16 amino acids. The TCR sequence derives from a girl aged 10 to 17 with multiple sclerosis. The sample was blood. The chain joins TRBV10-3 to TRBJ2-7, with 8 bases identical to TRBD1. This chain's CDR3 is CAISFTGTGNSYEQYF. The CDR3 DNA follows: TGTGCCATCAGTTTTACCGGGACAGGAAACTCCTACGAGCAGTACTTC.